This T cell receptor beta chain was captured in a study of blood T cell repertoires in COVID-19. Overall study: Samples representing acute and convalescent COVID-19 were sourced from the United States, Italy and Spain. The analysed material was cDNA or gDNA that came from T cells, B-cell-depleted T cells, or PBMCs.

Clones were read by immunoSEQ multiplex PCR, and TCRdb kept only the in-frame ones, dropping some. The sample has under 200,000 clones, 65% to 85% seen once. This CDR3 spans 15 amino acids. Germline V gene data show CDR1 as SGHRS and CDR2 as YFSETQ. Trimming stripped 2 bases from V and 0 bases from J, with 9 bases between. J is TRBJ2-1 and V is TRBV5-1; D is unclear. The sequencing input was peripheral blood. The TCR originated in a man in his 70s with active or convalescent COVID-19. CDR3: CASSFSLPSYNEQFF. Here the CDR3 DNA reads TGCGCCAGCAGCTTTTCCCTCCCCTCCTACAATGAGCAGTTCTTC.